The entry below describes one TCR beta chain. No antigen is known for it. Germline CDR1 is LGHDT and CDR2 is YNNKEL (reference sequence). The CDR3 is 14 amino acids. The V and J ends lost 3 bases and 6 bases respectively, with 11 bases between them. These data come from a study of vaccination effects on CD4 cells after COVID-19. Background on the study: Each participant was administered two doses of either the BNT162b2 or the mRNA-1273 vaccine.

With the ViraFEST assay, the study expanded antigen-specific CD4+ T cells using viral peptide pools, then sequenced them. The culture ran for about eleven days before CD4+ T cells were isolated. PCR-confirmed SARS-CoV-2 infection occurred in the person between March and December 2020. After around 2.2 million PBMC were placed in each well, they were cultured with roughly 11 IU/ml IL-2 and 10 ug/ml peptides. Study-wide results and caveats: By a late point after vaccination, infection- and vaccine-induced clones had shrunk markedly through clonal contraction.

Profiling relied on immunoSEQ multiplex PCR, and the TCRdb table lists in-frame clones only, not all of them. The table records fewer than 90,000 clones, roughly two thirds of them present only once. This rearrangement joins TRBV3-1 (or the pseudogene TRBV3-2) to TRBJ2-2; D is unresolved. Specimen: CD4+ T cells from PBMCs cultured with HIV peptides, collected before COVID-19 vaccination. Regarding subset: HIV-1 Nef peptide pool negative control/reference culture. This clonotype was obtained from a human donor who had a prior SARS-CoV-2 infection. The CDR3 region is CASSHTLGAGELFF. The CDR3 DNA reads as TGTGCCAGCAGCCACACGCTCGGTGCCGGGGAGCTGTTTTTT.